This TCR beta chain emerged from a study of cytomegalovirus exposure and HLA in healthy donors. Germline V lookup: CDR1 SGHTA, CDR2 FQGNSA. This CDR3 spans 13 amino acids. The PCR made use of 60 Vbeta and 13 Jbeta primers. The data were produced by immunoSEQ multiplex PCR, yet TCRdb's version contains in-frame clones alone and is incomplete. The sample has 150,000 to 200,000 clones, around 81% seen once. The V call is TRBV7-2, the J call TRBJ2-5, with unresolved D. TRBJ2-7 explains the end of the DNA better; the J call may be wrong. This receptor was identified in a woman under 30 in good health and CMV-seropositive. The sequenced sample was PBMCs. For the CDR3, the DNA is TGTGCCAGCAGCTTACCGAGCTCCTACGAGCAGTACTTC. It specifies CASSLPSSYEQYF.